This TCR beta chain originates from a study of T-cell memory formation after mild COVID-19. On the study more broadly: Each donor largely had its own TCR clusters.

TCRdb ran MiXCR on the 5' RACE reads and lists one entry per CDR3 protein. Among around 180,000 distinct CDR3 sequences listed, 15% to 20% were seen once. This CDR3 is built from 15 residues. V gave up 0 bases and J gave up 2 bases, with 10 bases separating them. Germline V gives CDR1 SGHRS, CDR2 YFSETQ. This clonotype appeared many times. The origin of this receptor is a man younger than 35 who had mild COVID-19 (a few samples of this study predate the infection). Cell type and time point are not known. This chain uses TRBV5-1 with TRBJ2-3; a possible D gene is TRBD2 (6 bases). Sequencing used PBMCs or a T cell subset sorted from them (not recorded which). CDR3 DNA sequence: TGCGCCAGCAGCTTGGGCGGGGCCCCCACAGATACGCAGTATTTT. Translation: CASSLGGAPTDTQYF.